This T cell receptor (beta chain) is drawn from a study of shared clonotypes between healthy human individuals. Study results and caveats: It was anticipated that sequencing depth would influence how many clonotypes donors shared. In a handful of donors, roughly 5.2% of naive CD4 clonotypes appeared in common.

Germline V lookup: CDR1 GTSNPN, CDR2 SVGIG (reference sequence). This CDR3 contains 13 residues. The germline V and J ends were trimmed by 2 bases and 4 bases, with 9 bases remaining between them. Sequencing was performed with immunoSEQ multiplex PCR; in TCRdb, only in-frame clones are kept and a portion is missing. The sample has some 1 million clones, around 75% seen once. A word on this clone: The target antigen is unknown.

The J gene is TRBJ1-3, the V gene TRBV30; D ambiguous. The TCR comes from a man younger than 35 in good health. The sample taken for sequencing was memory CD4+ T cells sorted from blood. The subset is: CD45RA-negative fraction. DNA of the CDR3: TGTGCCTGGAGTAACTTGGGAGGAAACACCATATATTTT. It translates to CAWSNLGGNTIYF.